Below, 12 T cell receptor beta chains from the same sample are listed, as sequenced in a study of blood T cell repertoires in COVID-19. TCRdb's table, derived via immunoSEQ multiplex PCR, lists solely in-frame clones and lacks some. The table lists 150,000 to 180,000 clones, about 89% of them singletons. Sequencing was performed on peripheral blood. The source of these receptors is a man aged 50 to 59 with acute or convalescent COVID-19.

The chain uses TRBV30 and TRBJ1-2; D gene uncertain. V was trimmed by 2 bases and J by 1 base, leaving 8 bases between them. Per germline, CDR1 GTSNPN and CDR2 SVGIG (reference sequence). There are 13 residues in the CDR3. Here the CDR3 reads CAWSRHINYGYTF. CDR3 in DNA: TGTGCCTGGAGTCGACACATTAACTATGGCTACACCTTC. The complete variable domain, with remaining parts taken from reference TRBV30 and TRBJ1-2, reads SQTIHQWPATLVQPVGSPLSLECTVEGTSNPNLYWYRQAAGRGLQLLFYSVGIGQISSEVPQNLSASRPQDRQFILSSKKLLLSDSGFYLCAWSRHINYGYTFGSGTRLTVV.

This chain links TRBV11-2 with TRBJ2-1; 8 positions match TRBD2. V lost 5 bases and J lost 3; bases outside the gene matches: 9. Germline CDR1 is SGHAT and CDR2 is FQNNGV. This CDR3 spans 16 amino acids. This chain's CDR3 is CASSTPLAGHYNEQFF. CDR3 DNA sequence: TGTGCCAGCAGCACACCTTTAGCGGGGCACTACAATGAGCAGTTCTTC.

This rearrangement joins TRBV29-1 to TRBJ2-7; 8 bases line up with TRBD1. The V and J ends lost 3 bases and 5 bases, in that order; junction bases with no gene match: 6. Germline assignment: CDR1 SQVTM and CDR2 ANQGSEA. The CDR3 has 13 residues. The CDR3 is CSVDPGGADEQYF. The DNA of the CDR3 is TGCAGCGTTGATCCAGGGGGCGCGGACGAGCAGTACTTC.

The chain employs TRBV6-6 and TRBJ2-2, with TRBD1 matching 7 bases. The J segment lost 4 bases and the V segment lost 5 bases, leaving 7 bases of the junction unmatched. The CDR3 is 15 residues long. Germline-derived CDR1 and CDR2 are MNHNY and SVGAGI (reference sequence). CDR3 residues: CASSPSGGRTGELFF. The CDR3, as DNA: TGTGCCAGCAGTCCGTCAGGGGGACGCACCGGGGAGCTGTTTTTT.

The chain recombines TRBV6-5 with TRBJ2-2, with 8 bases lining up with TRBD2. V gave up 6 bases and J gave up 2 bases; unmatched junction bases: 5. In germline, CDR1 is MNHEY, CDR2 SVGAGI. The CDR3 is made up of 15 amino acids. This CDR3 reads CASSSGGTNTGELFF. The CDR3 DNA follows: TGTGCCAGCAGCAGCGGGGGCACCAACACCGGGGAGCTGTTTTTT.

The chain is built from TRBV7-8 and TRBJ2-5; 8 nucleotides line up with TRBD2. V was clipped by 5 bases and J by 7 bases; unmatched bases: 12. Looked up from germline, CDR1 is SGHVS and CDR2 is FQNEAQ. The length of the CDR3 is 15 residues. In nucleotides, the CDR3 is TGTGCCAGCAGCCACCGGACTAGCAGCCGGGGGACCCAGTACTTC. This encodes CASSHRTSSRGTQYF.

The chain couples TRBV5-1 to TRBJ2-6; D perhaps matches TRBD2 (5 bases). Germline CDR1 and CDR2: SGHRS and YFSETQ. This CDR3 has 16 amino acids. Trimming left V 0 bases short and J 4 bases short, with 11 bases between. CDR3 region: CASSLAGVAGANVLTF. In DNA, the CDR3 is TGCGCCAGCAGCTTGGCCGGGGTGGCGGGGGCCAACGTCCTGACTTTC.

The chain combines TRBV19 with TRBJ1-5; a possible D gene is TRBD1 (5 bases). The V end lost 5 bases, the J end lost 7 bases, and 18 bases lay between the germline ends. The CDR3 is 15 amino acids. Germline CDR1 LNHDA, CDR2 SQIVND (reference sequence). The CDR3 nucleotides read TGTGCCAGTAGTCCCGGGTGGGGCCGACAACAGCCCCAGCATTTT. Translated, it gives CASSPGWGRQQPQHF.

The chain combines TRBV30 with TRBJ2-1, with TRBD2 as a possible D gene (6 bases). Deletions cut 2 bases from V and 0 bases from J, with 8 bases between. The CDR3 runs 14 residues. Germline V gene data show CDR1 as GTSNPN and CDR2 as SVGIG (reference sequence). The CDR3 here is CAWSFSGSYNEQFF. The CDR3 nucleotides are TGTGCCTGGAGTTTTAGCGGCTCCTACAATGAGCAGTTCTTC.

The chain has TRBV7-2 and TRBJ2-1; TRBD2 agrees at 8 bases. V gave up 3 bases and J gave up 7 bases; unmatched junction bases: 8. The germline gives CDR1 SGHTA, CDR2 FQGNSA. This CDR3 is 15 amino acids long. The CDR3, as DNA: TGTGCCAGCAGCTTCCCCCGGACTAGCTGGAATGAGCAGTTCTTC. Residues: CASSFPRTSWNEQFF.

The chain recombines TRBV7-2 with TRBJ2-3; D gene unclear. CDR3 length: 14 residues. The V end was cut by 7 bases, the J end by 1 base, with 12 bases between. Germline V gene sequence: CDR1 SGHTA, CDR2 FQGNSA. CDR3: CASNTRHGTDTQYF. The CDR3 nucleotides read TGTGCCAGCAACACGCGACATGGCACAGATACGCAGTATTTT.

The rearrangement joins TRBV3-1 (or the pseudogene TRBV3-2) to TRBJ2-3; weak D call: TRBD1 (6 bases). This CDR3 region has 20 residues. Germline V CDR1 and CDR2: LGHDT, YNNKEL (reference sequence). V was cut by 0 bases and J by 3 bases, with 25 bases left in between. CDR3 sequence (DNA): TGTGCCAGCAGCCAAGAGTCACCACGCCGGGACAACAGGGAGACAGATACGCAGTATTTT. It encodes CASSQESPRRDNRETDTQYF.